Following are 18 T cell receptor beta chains from one sample sequenced in a study of vaccination effects on CD4 cells after COVID-19. Sequencing was preceded by expansion of antigen-specific CD4+ T cells with viral peptide pools in the ViraFEST assay. Culture lasted around eleven days before CD4+ T cell isolation. SARS-CoV-2 infection was confirmed by PCR in the person between March and December 2020. Antigen specificity for these receptors is unknown. This table comes from immunoSEQ multiplex PCR, and its TCRdb copy is limited to in-frame clones, with some not included. Of tens of thousands of clones in the sample, 73% are singletons; the top ten hold 25% to 35%. This specimen consisted of CD4+ T cells from PBMCs cultured with a peptide pool, obtained before COVID-19 vaccination. The receptors were sampled from a human donor who had a prior SARS-CoV-2 infection.

The chain employs TRBV6-5 and TRBJ2-1; D is undetermined. The V end lost 8 bases, the J end lost 6 bases, and 11 bases lay between the germline ends. Germline V gene data show CDR1 as MNHEY and CDR2 as SVGAGI. The CDR3 is made up of 12 amino acids. CDR3 DNA sequence: TGTGCCAGCTCGTTTGGGATCAATGAGCAGTTCTTC. Encoded protein: CASSFGINEQFF.

V usage is TRBV25-1 and J usage is TRBJ1-1; a weak D match, TRBD1 (5 bases). The CDR3 loop spans 17 amino acids. Germline V gene sequence: CDR1 MGHDK, CDR2 SYGVNS. The ends were cut back, 1 base at V and 3 bases at J, with 18 bases in the middle. CDR3 amino acids: CASSEFGLRAGYTEAFF. The CDR3 region has the DNA TGTGCCAGCAGTGAATTTGGTCTAAGGGCAGGGTACACTGAAGCTTTCTTT.

The V and J genes are TRBV10-3 and TRBJ2-7; 9 nucleotides match TRBD1. The CDR3 runs to 15 residues. Looked up from germline, CDR1 is ENHRY and CDR2 is SYGVKD. V was pared by 6 bases and J by 0 bases, with 6 bases of the junction left unmatched. DNA for the CDR3: TGTGCCATCAGCCCCGGGACAGGGAGCTCCTACGAGCAGTACTTC. Protein: CAISPGTGSSYEQYF.

In this sample, this clone turned up once. The J gene is TRBJ2-2, the V gene TRBV7-9; D is unresolved. Between the trimmed V and J ends, which lost 2 bases and 5 bases, there was a span of 9 bases. Germline CDR1 reads SEHNR; CDR2 reads FQNEAQ (reference sequence). CDR3 length: 14 residues. The CDR3 protein is CASSLIDLTGELFF. As DNA, the CDR3 is TGTGCCAGCAGCTTAATTGACTTGACCGGGGAGCTGTTTTTT.

This chain links TRBV6-6 with TRBJ2-7; 14 positions match TRBD2. Per the germline V gene, CDR1 is MNHNY and CDR2 is SVGAGI (reference sequence). V was pared by 8 bases and J by 4 bases, with 7 bases of the junction left unmatched. The CDR3 consists of 15 residues. This chain's CDR3 is CASLAGLAGAYEQYF. For the CDR3, the DNA is TGTGCCAGCCTAGCGGGACTAGCGGGAGCTTACGAGCAGTACTTC.

The chain employs TRBV3-1 (or the pseudogene TRBV3-2) and TRBJ1-2, with D possibly TRBD1 on 6 matching bases. The CDR3 contains 16 residues. The V end lost 1 base, the J end lost 0 bases, and 12 bases lay between the germline ends. Germline values: CDR1 LGHDT, CDR2 YNNKEL (reference sequence). In nucleotides, the CDR3 is TGTGCCAGCAGCCAAGCCTACAGGGCTCCTAACTATGGCTACACCTTC. Its translation: CASSQAYRAPNYGYTF.

The table lists this clone with a count of one. The chain is built from TRBV5-6 and TRBJ1-1, with D possibly TRBD1 on 5 matching bases. Germline V gene lookup returns CDR1 SGHDT and CDR2 YYEEEE. The germline V and J ends were trimmed by 3 bases and 4 bases, with 16 bases remaining between them. The CDR3 has 15 residues. Written as DNA, the CDR3 is TGTGCCAGCAGCTGGAGGGAAGGGGCGGGCACTGAAGCTTTCTTT. This codes for CASSWREGAGTEAFF.

This clone was seen a handful of times. The chain combines TRBV7-9 with TRBJ2-6; no definite D call. Germline V gives CDR1 SEHNR, CDR2 FQNEAQ (reference sequence). The CDR3 runs to 16 residues. V lost 5 bases and J 2 bases, leaving 13 bases between the germline ends. CDR3 protein: CASSLRRLPGANVLTF. As DNA, the CDR3 is TGTGCCAGCAGCCTAAGACGCTTGCCTGGGGCCAACGTCCTGACTTTC.

The chain combines TRBV21-1 with TRBJ1-3. TRBV21-1 is a listed pseudogene. CDR3 size: 18 residues. The CDR3 protein is CASSKVSLHDPSGNTIYF. The CDR3 nucleotides read TGTGCCAGCAGCAAAGTAAGCTTACACGATCCCTCTGGAAACACCATATATTTT.

V is TRBV7-8 and J is TRBJ2-3; D perhaps matches TRBD1 (5 bases). Trimming shortened V by 5 bases and J by 1 base, and 16 bases separated the two germline ends. Per germline, CDR1 SGHVS and CDR2 FQNEAQ. The CDR3 has 16 residues. CDR3 sequence reads: CASSRPGGAGTDTQYF. The CDR3 DNA sequence: TGTGCCAGCAGCCGCCCCGGTGGGGCGGGCACAGATACGCAGTATTTT.

The rearrangement links TRBV6-5 to TRBJ2-2; the D call may be TRBD1 or TRBD2 (5 bases each). Germline V CDR1 and CDR2: MNHEY, SVGAGI. V was clipped by 6 bases and J by 6 bases, with 14 bases between them. There are 14 residues in the CDR3. The CDR3 loop reads CASSRDLGPGELFF. The CDR3 DNA follows: TGTGCCAGCAGCCGGGACCTTGGGCCCGGGGAGCTGTTTTTT.

This chain joins TRBV28 and TRBJ1-4; D is possibly TRBD1 (5 bases). V was shortened by 3 bases and J by 8 bases, with 16 bases between the two germline ends. Germline lookup yields CDR1 MDHEN and CDR2 SYDVKM. CDR3 length: 15 residues. This CDR3 reads CASSLSGDSEEKLFF. DNA for the CDR3: TGTGCCAGCAGTTTGTCGGGGGATTCGGAGGAAAAACTGTTTTTT.

This clone was observed once. The chain recombines TRBV29-1 with TRBJ2-2; D possibly corresponds to TRBD1 (6 bases). Germline V gene data show CDR1 as SQVTM and CDR2 as ANQGSEA. Trimming stripped 4 bases from V and 1 base from J, with 10 bases between. The CDR3 totals 14 residues. In DNA form, the CDR3 reads TGCAGCGTTGGTGACAGGCGGAACACCGGGGAGCTGTTTTTT. Translation gives CSVGDRRNTGELFF.

The chain joins TRBV3-1 (or the pseudogene TRBV3-2) to TRBJ1-1; D gene uncertain. Germline V CDR1 and CDR2: LGHDT, YNNKEL (reference sequence). Trimming pared 8 bases from V and 5 bases from J, leaving 9 bases between. The CDR3 is 11 residues long. The CDR3 here is CASPDYTEAFF. CDR3 coding DNA: TGTGCCAGCCCTGATTATACTGAAGCTTTCTTT.

This chain links TRBV18 with TRBJ1-2, with D perhaps TRBD1 (6 bases). Between the trimmed V and J ends, which lost 0 bases and 7 bases, there was a span of 12 bases. The germline V gene encodes CDR1 KGHSH and CDR2 LQKENI. CDR3 length: 14 residues. This chain's CDR3 is CASSPPNRAGGYTF. CDR3 DNA: TGTGCCAGCTCACCACCAAACAGGGCGGGTGGCTACACCTTC.

The CDR3, as DNA: TGTGCCAGCAGTTTAGAACAGGGGGGCAATGAGCAGTTCTTC. Protein: CASSLEQGGNEQFF. This chain joins TRBV27 and TRBJ2-1, with 8 positions matching TRBD1. Germline V gene lookup returns CDR1 MNHEY and CDR2 SMNVEV (reference sequence). V shed 2 bases, J shed 6 bases, and the junction held 3 bases outside the gene matches. The CDR3 consists of 14 residues.

This clone was seen a few times. The chain recombines TRBV2 with TRBJ2-3, with a tentative D call TRBD1 (6 bases). CDR3 length: 13 amino acids. The germline V gene encodes CDR1 SNHLY and CDR2 FYNNEI. Trimming took off 8 bases at V and 2 bases at J, with 11 bases between the two ends. CDR3 sequence (DNA): TGTGCCAGCGGGGGCCCTTTCACAGATACGCAGTATTTT. The encoded protein is CASGGPFTDTQYF.

The chain joins TRBV18 to TRBJ1-2; TRBD1 matches 7 bases. The CDR3 sequence is 16 residues long. Germline V gene data show CDR1 as KGHSH and CDR2 as LQKENI. Trimming cost V 0 bases and J 4 bases; bases outside gene matches: 8. CDR3 sequence: CASSPPAQGVAYGYTF. DNA of the CDR3: TGTGCCAGCTCACCACCGGCGCAGGGGGTGGCCTATGGCTACACCTTC.